This is a list of T cell receptor beta chains from one sample in a study of Ad26.COV2.S vaccination and SARS-CoV-2 variants. Here immunoSEQ multiplex PCR was the method, and the copy in TCRdb shows in-frame clones only, minus some. This table has some 450,000 clones, less than 95% appearing once. Sequencing used peripheral blood, obtained in a trial of Ad26.COV2.S vaccine versus placebo. The receptors come from a person aged 18-65 years who received the Ad26.COV2.S COVID-19 vaccine or a placebo. The CDR3 runs from the conserved cysteine through the conserved F or W. Fields, in order: J gene, D gene, clone size, V gene, CDR3 protein, CDR3 DNA. A D gene is named only where the DNA matches it firmly. The size field is filled for only some rows; it gives once, few, many or a size class.

j_gene: TRBJ2-5
d_gene: TRBD1
abundance: -
v_gene: TRBV2
CDR3aa: CASSGQGQQETQYF
CDR3nt: TGTGCCAGCAGTGGCCAGGGACAGCAAGAGACCCAGTACTTC

j_gene: TRBJ2-2
d_gene: -
abundance: -
v_gene: TRBV5-4
CDR3aa: CASTRLDTGELFF
CDR3nt: TGTGCCAGCACCAGGTTGGACACCGGGGAGCTGTTTTTT

j_gene: TRBJ2-3
d_gene: -
abundance: -
v_gene: TRBV11-3
CDR3aa: CASSRRQGGTDTQYF
CDR3nt: TGTGCCAGCAGCCGTCGACAGGGAGGGACAGATACGCAGTATTTT

j_gene: TRBJ2-3
d_gene: TRBD1
abundance: -
v_gene: TRBV5-1
CDR3aa: CASSPDRGDTQYF
CDR3nt: TGCGCCAGCAGCCCAGACAGGGGAGATACGCAGTATTTT

j_gene: TRBJ2-2
d_gene: -
abundance: few
v_gene: TRBV4-2
CDR3aa: CASSLRLGGVQGLTGELFF
CDR3nt: TGTGCCAGCAGCCTAAGATTAGGGGGGGTACAGGGACTCACCGGGGAGCTGTTTTTT

j_gene: TRBJ2-3
d_gene: TRBD2
abundance: -
v_gene: TRBV9
CDR3aa: CASSVTSGRADTQYF
CDR3nt: TGTGCCAGCAGCGTGACTAGCGGGAGGGCAGATACGCAGTATTTT

j_gene: TRBJ2-7
d_gene: -
abundance: -
v_gene: TRBV21-1
CDR3aa: CASTPGTEAYEQYF
CDR3nt: TGTGCCAGCACACCCGGGACAGAAGCCTACGAGCAGTACTTC

j_gene: TRBJ1-1
d_gene: -
abundance: -
v_gene: TRBV21-1
CDR3aa: CASSKGGRGWSTEAFF
CDR3nt: TGTGCCAGCAGCAAAGGAGGCAGGGGATGGAGCACTGAAGCTTTCTTT

j_gene: TRBJ1-2
d_gene: -
abundance: -
v_gene: TRBV27
CDR3aa: CASGGWGGYTF
CDR3nt: TGTGCCAGCGGTGGTTGGGGTGGCTACACCTTC

j_gene: TRBJ1-1
d_gene: TRBD1
abundance: -
v_gene: TRBV11-3
CDR3aa: CASSLDRVAEAFF
CDR3nt: TGTGCCAGCAGCCTAGACAGGGTGGCTGAAGCTTTCTTT

j_gene: TRBJ2-3
d_gene: -
abundance: -
v_gene: TRBV21-1
CDR3aa: CASSKDQRGCTDTQYF
CDR3nt: TGTGCCAGCAGCAAAGACCAGCGGGGATGCACAGATACGCAGTATTTT

j_gene: TRBJ2-1
d_gene: -
abundance: -
v_gene: TRBV2
CDR3aa: CASTSDILREQFF
CDR3nt: TGTGCCAGCACAAGCGATATCCTTCGAGAGCAGTTCTTC

j_gene: TRBJ2-3
d_gene: -
abundance: -
v_gene: TRBV7-3
CDR3aa: CASSLNSLTDTQYF
CDR3nt: TGTGCCAGCAGCTTAAACTCCCTCACAGATACGCAGTATTTT

j_gene: TRBJ2-5
d_gene: -
abundance: once
v_gene: TRBV14
CDR3aa: CASSQEFSSQETQYF
CDR3nt: TGTGCCAGCAGCCAAGAGTTCAGTTCCCAAGAGACCCAGTACTTC

j_gene: TRBJ2-5
d_gene: -
abundance: -
v_gene: TRBV11-1
CDR3aa: CASSPSGGETQYF
CDR3nt: TGTGCCAGCAGCCCAAGCGGCGGGGAGACCCAGTACTTC

j_gene: TRBJ2-5
d_gene: -
abundance: -
v_gene: TRBV11-2
CDR3aa: CASSREGGGSAAETQYF
CDR3nt: TGTGCCAGCAGCAGGGAAGGGGGCGGGAGTGCAGCAGAGACCCAGTACTTC

j_gene: TRBJ1-1
d_gene: -
abundance: -
v_gene: TRBV15
CDR3aa: CATSLSMNTEAFF
CDR3nt: TGTGCCACCAGCCTCTCTATGAACACTGAAGCTTTCTTT

j_gene: TRBJ1-1
d_gene: -
abundance: -
v_gene: TRBV5-4
CDR3aa: CASSTPGGNTEAFF
CDR3nt: TGTGCCAGCAGCACCCCGGGAGGGAACACTGAAGCTTTCTTT

j_gene: TRBJ1-5
d_gene: -
abundance: -
v_gene: TRBV28
CDR3aa: CASSFGGRGNQPQHF
CDR3nt: TGTGCCAGCAGTTTTGGGGGAAGGGGCAATCAGCCCCAGCATTTT

j_gene: TRBJ2-2
d_gene: TRBD2
abundance: -
v_gene: TRBV7-9
CDR3aa: CASSSPLAGVAGELFF
CDR3nt: TGTGCCAGCAGCAGCCCTCTAGCGGGAGTGGCCGGGGAGCTGTTTTTT

j_gene: TRBJ2-3
d_gene: -
abundance: -
v_gene: TRBV18
CDR3aa: CASSPSMARGTDTQYF
CDR3nt: TGTGCCAGCTCCCCCTCGATGGCGAGGGGGACAGATACGCAGTATTTT

j_gene: TRBJ1-4
d_gene: -
abundance: -
v_gene: TRBV5-4
CDR3aa: CASSLTGQRMKGKLFF
CDR3nt: TGTGCCAGCAGCTTGACTGGACAGAGAATGAAGGGAAAACTGTTTTTT

j_gene: TRBJ1-2
d_gene: TRBD1
abundance: -
v_gene: TRBV28
CDR3aa: CASSPSDRGYGYTF
CDR3nt: TGTGCCAGCAGTCCGTCTGACAGGGGCTATGGCTACACCTTC

j_gene: TRBJ2-1
d_gene: TRBD2
abundance: -
v_gene: TRBV2
CDR3aa: CASRPGLAGGGEQFF
CDR3nt: TGTGCCAGCAGACCGGGACTAGCGGGAGGGGGTGAGCAGTTCTTC

j_gene: TRBJ1-6
d_gene: -
abundance: once
v_gene: TRBV6-5
CDR3aa: CASSYGEGNSPLHF
CDR3nt: TGTGCCAGCAGCTACGGGGAGGGTAATTCACCCCTCCACTTT

j_gene: TRBJ2-1
d_gene: TRBD2
abundance: few
v_gene: TRBV10-3
CDR3aa: CAIKETSGQNEQFF
CDR3nt: TGTGCCATCAAAGAGACTAGCGGACAAAATGAGCAGTTCTTC